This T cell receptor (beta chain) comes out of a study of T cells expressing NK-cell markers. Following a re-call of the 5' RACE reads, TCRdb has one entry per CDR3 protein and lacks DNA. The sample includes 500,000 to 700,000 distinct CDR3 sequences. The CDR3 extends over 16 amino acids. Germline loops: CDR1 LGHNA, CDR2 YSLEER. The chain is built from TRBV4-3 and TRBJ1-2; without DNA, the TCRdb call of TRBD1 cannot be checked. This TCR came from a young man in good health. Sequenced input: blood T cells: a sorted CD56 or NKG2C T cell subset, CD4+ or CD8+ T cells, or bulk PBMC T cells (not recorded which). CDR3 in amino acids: CASSQEDSTINYGYTF.